The T cell receptor beta chain described here comes from a study of blood T cell repertoires in COVID-19. Methods used by the authors: Estimation of nucleated cell counts relied on the amplification of reference gene primers. Profiling relied on immunoSEQ multiplex PCR, and the TCRdb table lists in-frame clones only, not all of them. For V, J and clone size, that table is used; D and trimming come from the DNA. Of tens of thousands of clones listed, roughly 80% are singletons. Patients in Seattle were enrolled during active infection, then followed longitudinally. V lost 5 bases, J lost 6 bases, and 12 bases stayed unmatched. Germline values: CDR1 SNHLY, CDR2 FYNNEI. The CDR3 is made up of 16 amino acids.

The V gene is TRBV2, the J gene TRBJ1-5, with 8 nucleotides matching TRBD1. Sequencing was done on a sample of peripheral blood. This sequence originates from a man aged 25-45 years with COVID-19, enrolled during active disease. The CDR3 region is CASSPNRGGIGQPQHF. CDR3 sequence (DNA): TGTGCCAGCAGTCCGAACAGGGGGGGCATCGGTCAGCCCCAGCATTTT.